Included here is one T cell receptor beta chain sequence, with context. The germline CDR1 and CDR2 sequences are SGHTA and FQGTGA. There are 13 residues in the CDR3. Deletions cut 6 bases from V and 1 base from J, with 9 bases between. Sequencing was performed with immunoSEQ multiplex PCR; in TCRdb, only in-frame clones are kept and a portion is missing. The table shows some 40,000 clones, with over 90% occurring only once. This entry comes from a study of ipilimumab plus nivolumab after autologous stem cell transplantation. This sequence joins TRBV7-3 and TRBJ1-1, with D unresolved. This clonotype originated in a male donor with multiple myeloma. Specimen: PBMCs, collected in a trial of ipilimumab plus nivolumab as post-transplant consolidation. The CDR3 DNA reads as TGTGCCAGCAGTTTCGATAAGAACACTGAAGCTTTCTTT. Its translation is CASSFDKNTEAFF.